The 26 T cell receptor beta chains in this list originate from one sample, sequenced in a study of T-cell memory formation after mild COVID-19. TCRdb re-analysed the 5' RACE reads in MiXCR, keeping a single row per CDR3 protein. The repertoire holds under 450,000 distinct CDR3 sequences, with about 20% as singletons. Sequencing was performed on PBMCs or a T cell subset sorted from them (not recorded which). These receptors were taken from a man between 18 and 29 years old who had mild COVID-19 (a few samples of this study predate the infection). Cell type and time point are not known.

This clonotype was seen more than once but under ten times. The chain couples TRBV27 to TRBJ2-7, with 8 bases matching TRBD2. Trimming cost V 3 bases and J 6 bases; bases outside gene matches: 7. Per the germline V gene, CDR1 is MNHEY and CDR2 is SMNVEV (reference sequence). CDR3 length equals 14 residues. In nucleotides, the CDR3 is TGTGCCAGCAGTTTGGTAGCGGGGAGGGGCGAGCAGTACGTC. It codes for CASSLVAGRGEQYV.

This clonotype turned up a few times. J is TRBJ1-1 and V is TRBV7-9, with a tentative D call TRBD1 (6 bases). V gave up 5 bases and J gave up 3 bases, with 10 bases separating them. The CDR3 extends over 13 amino acids. Germline-derived CDR1 and CDR2 are SEHNR and FQNEAQ (reference sequence). The CDR3 is CASSPKGDTEAFF. The CDR3 nucleotides are TGTGCCAGCAGCCCCAAGGGGGACACTGAAGCTTTCTTT.

This clonotype was recorded a few times. This sequence joins TRBV12-3 or TRBV12-4 and TRBJ2-7; no clear D gene. The CDR3 length is 14 residues. The V and J ends lost 6 bases and 0 bases respectively, with 12 bases between them. CDR3 nucleotides: TGTGCCAGCAGAATAAACCCTCACTCCTACGAGCAGTACTTC. Its translation: CASRINPHSYEQYF.

The chain links TRBV7-9 to TRBJ2-7, with 7 nucleotides matching TRBD2. V lost 5 bases to trimming and J lost 3 bases; unmatched junction nucleotides: 10. There are 15 residues in the CDR3. CDR1 SEHNR and CDR2 FQNEAQ come from the germline V gene (reference sequence). CDR3 DNA: TGTGCCAGCAGCCCCCGGGGGGTTCTAGACTACGAGCAGTACTTC. Translation: CASSPRGVLDYEQYF.

The CDR3 nucleotides are TGTGCCAGCAGAGTAGGGGGCCCTGGAAACACCATATATTTT. It specifies CASRVGGPGNTIYF. The rearrangement joins TRBV7-9 to TRBJ1-3, with 7 bases matching TRBD1. CDR3 size: 14 residues. J gave up 2 bases and V 6 bases, and 4 bases lay outside the gene matches. Germline V lookup: CDR1 SEHNR, CDR2 FQNEAQ (reference sequence).

There are a few counts of this clonotype. V is TRBV7-2 and J is TRBJ2-7, with D possibly being TRBD1 or TRBD2 (5 bases each). V shed 5 bases and J shed 4 bases, with 12 bases lying between them. The V gene's germline CDR1 is SGHTA and CDR2 FQGNSA. The CDR3 is 13 residues long. The CDR3 spells CASSPGTVYEQYV. DNA of the CDR3: TGTGCCAGCAGCCCCGGGACGGTGTACGAGCAGTACGTC.

This clonotype occurred a few times. The chain uses TRBV7-2 and TRBJ1-2, with TRBD1 identical over 7 bases. The CDR3 is 14 amino acids. In germline, CDR1 is SGHTA, CDR2 FQGNSA. V was clipped by 1 base and J by 7 bases; unmatched bases: 6. In DNA form, the CDR3 reads TGTGCCAGCAGCTTAGGCACAGGGGCTGGTGGCTACACCTTC. Its protein product is CASSLGTGAGGYTF.

This clonotype was found a few times. This sequence joins TRBV5-1 and TRBJ2-7; TRBD1 aligns across 10 bases. This CDR3 spans 14 amino acids. Germline values: CDR1 SGHRS, CDR2 YFSETQ. Unmatched junction bases numbered 5, after V lost 3 bases and J lost 5 bases. CDR3 DNA: TGCGCCAGCAGCTCGGGACAGGGGAGGCACGAGCAGTACTTC. This codes for CASSSGQGRHEQYF. The variable domain in full, completed from reference TRBV5-1 and TRBJ2-7, reads KAGVTQTPRYLIKTRGQQVTLSCSPISGHRSVSWYQQTPGQGLQFLFEYFSETQRNKGNFPGRFSGRQFSNSRSEMNVSTLELGDSALYLCASSSGQGRHEQYFGPGTRLTVT.

The chain uses TRBV5-4 and TRBJ2-7; tentative D call: TRBD2 (6 bases). Germline assignment: CDR1 SGHNT and CDR2 YYREEE (reference sequence). The CDR3 spans 13 residues. The V and J ends lost 3 bases and 6 bases respectively, with 13 bases between them. The CDR3 protein is CASSSDPGAEQYV. In DNA form, the CDR3 reads TGTGCCAGCAGCTCAGACCCGGGAGCCGAGCAGTACGTC.

V gene TRBV12-3 or TRBV12-4 combines with J gene TRBJ2-2; either TRBD1 or TRBD2 may supply D (6 bases each). The CDR3 spans 15 residues. Trimming removed 2 bases from V and 5 bases from J, with 12 bases in between. This CDR3 is CASSLRQGRTGELFF. For the CDR3, the DNA is TGTGCCAGCAGTTTAAGGCAGGGGAGGACCGGGGAGCTGTTTTTT.

This clonotype turned up a few times. The chain carries TRBV20-1 and TRBJ1-5; D is uncertain. Trimming removed 0 bases from V and 3 bases from J, with 12 bases in between. From germline, CDR1 is DFQATT and CDR2 SNEGSKA (reference sequence). The CDR3 has 15 amino acids. This CDR3 is CSARDRSFTNQPQHF. For the CDR3, the DNA is TGCAGTGCTAGAGATCGGAGCTTCACCAATCAGCCCCAGCATTTT.

CDR3 bases: TGCGCCAGCAGCCCAGATGGACAGAGCAATCAGCCCCAGCATTTT. This sequence encodes CASSPDGQSNQPQHF. The chain joins TRBV5-1 to TRBJ1-5; possible D gene TRBD1, 6 bases. Deletions cut 4 bases from V and 1 base from J, with 12 bases between. CDR1 is SGHRS and CDR2 is YFSETQ in the germline V gene. The CDR3 extends over 15 amino acids. The variable domain in full, with the rest retrieved from reference TRBV5-1 and TRBJ1-5, is KAGVTQTPRYLIKTRGQQVTLSCSPISGHRSVSWYQQTPGQGLQFLFEYFSETQRNKGNFPGRFSGRQFSNSRSEMNVSTLELGDSALYLCASSPDGQSNQPQHFGDGTRLSIL.

In its sample, this clonotype was seen a few times. The V call is TRBV29-1, the J call TRBJ2-5; D is perhaps TRBD1 or TRBD2 (6 bases each). Germline V gene data show CDR1 as SQVTM and CDR2 as ANQGSEA. CDR3 length: 13 amino acids. V gave up 5 bases and J gave up 2 bases, with 12 bases separating them. CDR3 sequence reads: CSVTGAIQETQYF. The CDR3 nucleotides are TGCAGCGTTACGGGGGCCATTCAAGAGACCCAGTACTTC.

This clonotype was counted ten times or more. V usage is TRBV4-1 and J usage is TRBJ2-5, with D perhaps matching TRBD2 (6 bases). Germline V gene sequence: CDR1 MGHRA, CDR2 YSYEKL. The V and J ends lost 4 bases and 7 bases respectively, with 19 bases between them. This CDR3 is 15 amino acids long. The CDR3 sequence: CASSRVWGVRGTQYF. As DNA, the CDR3 is TGCGCCAGCAGCCGAGTCTGGGGGGTTCGAGGGACCCAGTACTTC.

At least ten counts were recorded for this clonotype. The junction differs from germline at one of its ends, possibly a read error. V gene TRBV7-2 combines with J gene TRBJ2-3; D perhaps matches TRBD1 (5 bases). Looked up from germline, CDR1 is SGHTA and CDR2 is FQGNSA. CDR3 length: 15 amino acids. CDR3 DNA sequence: TGCGCCAGCAGCTTGGGGCTGAGCTACACAGATACGCAGTATTTT. Encoded protein: CASSLGLSYTDTQYF. Full variable domain (remainder filled in from reference TRBV7-2 and TRBJ2-3): GAGVSQSPSNKVTEKGKDVELRCDPISGHTALYWYRQSLGQGLEFLIYFQGNSAPDKSGLPSDRFSAERTGGSVSTLTIQRTQQEDSAVYLCASSLGLSYTDTQYFGPGTRLTVL.

The table lists this clonotype with a few counts. The rearrangement links TRBV18 to TRBJ1-2; TRBD1 agrees at 7 bases. V dropped 7 bases and J dropped 7; count of bases not matched to a gene: 12. This CDR3 has 14 amino acids. Looked up from germline, CDR1 is KGHSH and CDR2 is LQKENI. CDR3 loop: CASLLETGRPGYTF. CDR3 in DNA: TGTGCCAGCTTGCTCGAGACAGGGAGGCCTGGCTACACCTTC.

V gene TRBV9 combines with J gene TRBJ2-5; 8 bases match TRBD2. V shed 0 bases and J 3 bases; nucleotides not matched to a gene: 4. Germline V gene sequence: CDR1 SGDLS, CDR2 YYNGEE. The CDR3 length is 15 residues. The CDR3 DNA reads TGTGCCAGCAGCGTAGATGGCGGGGGGAAAGAGACCCAGTACTTC. This translates into CASSVDGGGKETQYF.

This clonotype was counted at least ten times. This chain joins TRBV7-6 and TRBJ1-1, with a weak D call TRBD1 (5 bases). CDR3 size: 14 residues. The ends were cut back, 3 bases at V and 6 bases at J, with 14 bases in the middle. The germline CDR1 and CDR2 sequences are SGHVS and FNYEAQ. The CDR3 is CASSLGGGVAEAFF. Here the CDR3 DNA reads TGTGCCAGCAGCTTGGGTGGGGGAGTTGCTGAAGCTTTCTTT. Supplemented by reference TRBV7-6 and TRBJ1-1, the full variable domain reads GAGVSQSPRYKVTKRGQDVALRCDPISGHVSLYWYRQALGQGPEFLTYFNYEAQQDKSGLPNDRFSAERPEGSISTLTIQRTEQRDSAMYRCASSLGGGVAEAFFGQGTRLTVV.

The chain joins TRBV20-1 to TRBJ2-5, with D perhaps matching TRBD1 (6 bases). This CDR3 is built from 14 residues. The V end was cut by 4 bases, the J end by 1 base, with 13 bases between. The V gene's germline CDR1 is DFQATT and CDR2 SNEGSKA (reference sequence). The CDR3 DNA reads TGCAGTGCTACCCAGGGGCCGATCCAAGAGACCCAGTACTTC. Translated: CSATQGPIQETQYF.

The rearrangement joins TRBV9 to TRBJ1-2; D is perhaps TRBD1 (5 bases). Germline V lookup: CDR1 SGDLS, CDR2 YYNGEE. This CDR3 region has 15 residues. The V gene lost 3 bases and the J gene lost 4 bases, with 16 bases spanning the gap. The CDR3: CASSAGTAAGYGYTF. The DNA for the CDR3 is TGTGCCAGCAGCGCCGGGACGGCCGCGGGCTATGGCTACACCTTC.

This clonotype was detected a few times. The rearrangement joins TRBV18 to TRBJ2-7; D is possibly TRBD1 (6 bases). The CDR3 runs to 16 residues. V lost 0 bases and J lost 1, with 13 bases in between. CDR1 and CDR2 (germline): KGHSH, LQKENI. The CDR3 sequence: CASSPPLSTGSYEQYF. CDR3 DNA: TGTGCCAGCTCACCACCCCTCTCGACAGGTTCCTACGAGCAGTACTTC. The variable domain in full, completed from reference TRBV18 and TRBJ2-7, reads NAGVMQNPRHLVRRRGQEARLRCSPMKGHSHVYWYRQLPEEGLKFMVYLQKENIIDESGMPKERFSAEFPKEGPSILRIQQVVRGDSAAYFCASSPPLSTGSYEQYFGPGTRLTVT.

The chain uses TRBV7-2 and TRBJ2-7, with D possibly TRBD1 on 6 matching bases. The CDR3 has 16 amino acids. V lost 1 base and J 0 bases, leaving 13 bases between the germline ends. CDR1 is SGHTA, CDR2 FQGNSA, per germline. CDR3 in amino acids: CASSLGSGGGSYEQYF. The CDR3 nucleotides read TGTGCCAGCAGCTTAGGTTCTGGGGGCGGCTCCTACGAGCAGTACTTC.

The J gene is TRBJ2-2, the V gene TRBV12-3 or TRBV12-4; TRBD1 matches 9 bases. J lost 1 base, V lost 7 bases, and 10 bases had no gene match. The CDR3 has 17 amino acids. CDR3 DNA: TGTGCCAGCAAAGCCCCCCCGGGACAGGGGAACACCGGGGAGCTGTTTTTT. Protein: CASKAPPGQGNTGELFF.

The J gene is TRBJ2-1, the V gene TRBV29-1; maybe TRBD2 (5 bases). V was cut by 4 bases and J by 7 bases, with 5 bases left in between. The CDR3 spans 10 residues. From germline, CDR1 is SQVTM and CDR2 ANQGSEA. CDR3 in DNA: TGCAGCGTTGTAGCGAATGAGCAGTTCTTC. Translating it yields CSVVANEQFF.

This clonotype was detected many times. V usage is TRBV5-1 and J usage is TRBJ1-3; D is unclear. This CDR3 spans 13 amino acids. Between the trimmed V and J ends, which lost 4 bases and 1 base, there was a span of 6 bases. Germline values: CDR1 SGHRS, CDR2 YFSETQ. This CDR3 is CASSDGSGNTIYF. The CDR3 DNA is TGCGCCAGCAGCGACGGGTCTGGAAACACCATATATTTT.

This rearrangement joins TRBV5-1 to TRBJ1-5; 8 bases agree with TRBD1. Germline CDR1 SGHRS, CDR2 YFSETQ. CDR3 length equals 14 residues. Trimming took 4 bases from V and 3 from J; bases not matched to a gene: 3. The CDR3 region is CASSLTGDNQPQHF. In DNA, the CDR3 is TGCGCCAGCAGCCTGACAGGGGACAATCAGCCCCAGCATTTT.